These 11 T cell receptor beta chains came from one sample sequenced in a study of T cells in Graves' hyperthyroidism and ophthalmopathy. Using RNA transcripts as the source, TCR beta CDR3 regions were amplified. HTBI primers drove first-round RT-PCR of the TCR CDR3. A single record per CDR3 protein comes from TCRdb applying MiXCR to the multiplex PCR reads. The sample has roughly 330,000 distinct CDR3 sequences; around a sixth are singletons. What was sequenced was blood. The receptors were gathered from a man in his thirties or forties with Graves' hyperthyroidism.

This clonotype was counted a single time. Possible read error: a much larger clone is one base away. The chain couples TRBV5-1 to TRBJ1-1; no firm D call. CDR1 is SGHRS and CDR2 is YFSETQ in the germline V gene. The CDR3 covers 16 residues. Written as DNA, the CDR3 is TGCGCCAGCAGCTTGGCTGGAGCTACTATGAACGCTGAAGCTTTCTTT. Its protein product is CASSLAGATMNAEAFF.

This clonotype was picked up many times. This chain connects TRBV5-1 to TRBJ2-1; 8 bases match TRBD2. This CDR3 comprises 15 residues. The trim removed 2 bases at V and 7 bases at J, leaving 8 bases unmatched. The germline V gene encodes CDR1 SGHRS and CDR2 YFSETQ. This CDR3 reads CASSFLGREVNEQFF. CDR3 coding DNA: TGCGCCAGCAGCTTTTTAGGGCGGGAGGTGAATGAGCAGTTCTTC.

This clonotype occurred many times. The CDR3 here is CASIEEGGYEQYF. DNA of the CDR3: TGTGCCAGCATCGAGGAGGGGGGCTACGAGCAGTACTTC. This chain joins TRBV2 and TRBJ2-7; D might be TRBD1 or TRBD2, each matching 6 bases. CDR1 is SNHLY and CDR2 is FYNNEI in the germline V gene. Trimming took 7 bases from V and 3 from J, leaving 13 bases between them. The CDR3 runs 13 residues.

This clonotype was seen repeatedly, ten times or more. The chain links TRBV12-3 or TRBV12-4 to TRBJ2-1, with 7 bases lining up with TRBD1. This CDR3 comprises 12 residues. Trimming at V came to 6 bases and at J to 7 bases, leaving 3 bases not matched to a gene. The CDR3 region has the DNA TGTGCCAGCAGGCCGACAGGGAATGAGCAGTTCTTC. Amino acids: CASRPTGNEQFF.

This clonotype appeared many times. V usage is TRBV12-3 or TRBV12-4 and J usage is TRBJ1-4, with a weak D call TRBD1 (5 bases). V lost 6 bases and J 3 bases, leaving 32 bases between the germline ends. The CDR3 has 21 amino acids. In DNA form, the CDR3 reads TGTGCCAGCAGCGAGAGGGTTCGTGGTCGCCTTGGGGCACAGGCTAATGAAAAACTGTTTTTT. Translated, it gives CASSERVRGRLGAQANEKLFF.

Comment on this clonotype: This may be a read error, as it is one base from a much larger clone. This chain joins TRBV20-1 and TRBJ2-7; maybe TRBD2 (6 bases). This CDR3 comprises 14 residues. The V gene lost 0 bases and the J gene lost 7 bases, with 16 bases spanning the gap. In germline, CDR1 is DFQATT, CDR2 SNEGSKA (reference sequence). CDR3: CSAREREFWDEQYF. The CDR3 DNA is TGCAGTGCTAGAGAACGGGAGTTCTGGGATGAGCAGTACTTC.

This clonotype showed up just a few times. The chain joins TRBV28 to TRBJ2-1; D may be TRBD2 (5 bases). This CDR3 has 17 amino acids. V shed 5 bases and J shed 0 bases, with 17 bases lying between them. Germline V gene data show CDR1 as MDHEN and CDR2 as SYDVKM. The CDR3 DNA sequence: TGTGCCAGCAGTCCCCTAAGAGGGTTGAGCTCCTACAATGAGCAGTTCTTC. It codes for CASSPLRGLSSYNEQFF.

The sample holds many counts of this clonotype. The CDR3 DNA reads TGTGCCCACACCGAGGGCGGGAGCACAGATACGCAGTATTTT. Protein sequence: CAHTEGGSTDTQYF. The chain uses TRBV30 and TRBJ2-3; D may be TRBD2 (5 bases). The length of the CDR3 is 14 residues. The germline V gene encodes CDR1 GTSNPN and CDR2 SVGIG (reference sequence). Trimming shortened V by 8 bases and J by 0 bases, and 15 bases separated the two germline ends.

V is TRBV10-2 and J is TRBJ2-3; TRBD2 agrees at 12 bases. The CDR3 covers 16 residues. After removal of 8 bases from V and 0 bases from J, the junction contained 6 bases not matched to a gene. Germline CDR1 WSHSY, CDR2 SAAADI. CDR3 sequence reads: CASPRTSGTSTDTQYF. The CDR3 DNA reads as TGCGCCAGCCCCAGGACTAGCGGGACTAGCACAGATACGCAGTATTTT.

This clonotype has at least ten counts. The chain uses TRBV20-1 and TRBJ2-5, with 8 bases fitting TRBD1. The V segment lost 4 bases and the J segment 6 bases; nucleotides outside the gene matches: 7. Germline-derived CDR1 and CDR2 are DFQATT and SNEGSKA (reference sequence). The CDR3 totals 13 residues. Here the CDR3 reads CSATSRGRQTQYF. CDR3 nucleotides: TGCAGTGCTACTAGCAGGGGGCGACAGACCCAGTACTTC.

This clonotype has only a few counts. The chain carries TRBV5-1 and TRBJ1-4; tentatively, D is TRBD1 (6 bases). There are 17 residues in the CDR3. CDR1 and CDR2 from the germline V gene are SGHRS and YFSETQ. The V end was cut by 1 base, the J end by 0 bases, with 13 bases between. This CDR3 is CASSLTGMAATNEKLFF. DNA of the CDR3: TGCGCCAGCAGCTTGACAGGGATGGCCGCAACTAATGAAAAACTGTTTTTT.